Given below is one TCR beta chain in context. Its antigen remains unidentified. No base-level quality is on record; no much larger clone is a single base apart. The CDR3 regions of human TCRbeta chains were analyzed by immunosequencing. From the authors' description of their analysis: TCRs in the repertoires were compared against a reference library of SARS-CoV-2-specific TCRs that had been generated with the MIRA antigen-specificity platform. Breadth was defined as the fraction of unique TCRs that were SARS-CoV-2-associated. Depth was defined as the fraction of total T cells that were SARS-CoV-2-associated. Using the MIRA data, every spike-specific TCR was mapped to the spike region that the TCR reacted to and assigned to either a CD4 or a CD8 class. Log10-transformed breadth and depth values were compared by one-way ANOVA with Sidak's multiple comparisons tests. TCRdb stores this immuneACCESS table with in-frame sequences only. Part of the clones is absent; in the studies checked, under half of the shortfall reflects unresolved V genes, and no reason is known for the rest. That table furnishes V, J and clone size, whereas the DNA furnished D and trimming. The sample table contains around 92,000 clones; only one count was recorded for 70% to 90% of them. About 9.4% of the sample lies in the top ten.

These data come from a study of T cell responses to AZD1222 COVID-19 vaccine (dated by TCRdb to the early 2020s). As for the study more broadly: AZD1222 recipients whose second dose came at about 4 weeks and those whose second dose came at about 12 weeks were combined into one group, since spike-specific TCR depth and breadth did not differ between the two schedules. TCR sequencing was performed for fewer than 250 trial participants, of whom some 200 were given two doses of AZD1222 and approximately 25 were given two doses of MenACWY control vaccine. Trial participants were enrolled by age into 18-55, 56-69 and 70-plus year subgroups, with 148, 28 and 57 TCR-sequenced participants respectively. Broad study findings and their caveats: The whole spike protein was spanned by vaccine-associated CD4 TCRs, and dominant responses were seen in regions 160-218 and 743-854. A significant rise in spike-specific TCR breadth and depth was observed after two AZD1222 doses relative to day 0 and relative to MenACWY recipients. Conclusions about previously exposed vaccinees are limited, since just five or six AZD1222 recipients were seropositive for SARS-CoV-2 at baseline. Reportedly, close to half of the unique spike-specific TCRs recognized epitopes lying outside the regions that are mutated in the B.1.351 and B.1.1.7 variants. Because no day 14 peak-response samples were available, the repertoires could be characterized only after the peak T cell response. In the small 56-69-year group, the increase in depth fell short of significance, most likely because of low power. Participants were mostly white British, with more females than males. The authors suggested clonal diversity may have been underestimated.

Reading the germline V gene (reference sequence) gives CDR1 LNHDA and CDR2 SQIVND. From the cysteine through the phenylalanine, the CDR3 covers 16 amino acids. Here the CDR3 DNA is all that survives: 48 bases in frame from base 1. V is pruned by 6 bases and J by 2 bases, leaving 10 bases of the junction without a gene match. This specimen's time point label, per the study, means: baseline before first vaccination. The vaccinee samples were drawn from two UK trials, COV001 and COV002, one of which was a single-blind randomized controlled phase 2/3 trial testing AZD1222 (ChAdOx1 nCoV-19) in healthy adults. For TCRbeta chain sequencing, PBMC samples from trial participants were taken at day 0 and at day 28 after the second dose.

The material sequenced was peripheral blood, taken on day 0 of AZD1222 vaccination. Here the chain combines TRBV19 and TRBJ1-5, and TRBD1 matches 7 of the central bases. This TCR derives from an adult in good health. The nucleotides read TGTGCCAGTAGCTTACAGGGGTGGGCTGGCAATCAGCCCCAGCATTTT. Its amino acids are CASSLQGWAGNQPQHF. The variable domain in full, with residues beyond the CDR3 obtained from the reference TRBV19 and TRBJ1-5 genes, is DGGITQSPKYLFRKEGQNVTLSCEQNLNHDAMYWYRQDPGQGLRLIYYSQIVNDFQKGDIAEGYSVSREKKESFPLTVTSAQKNPTAFYLCASSLQGWAGNQPQHFGDGTRLSIL.